The rows below give T cell receptor beta chains drawn from one sample of a study of blood T cells in healthy people across ages. One entry per CDR3 protein, called by TCRdb with MiXCR from the 5' RACE reads. This table holds approximately 1,000,000 distinct CDR3 sequences, about two fifths found once. The source material was blood. The receptors originated from a man in his late teens or twenties in good health. The CDR3 runs from the conserved cysteine through the conserved F or W. A D gene is named only where the DNA matches it firmly. Size is stated for part of the rows, as once, few or many counts, or as a class when the clone is expanded.

>TRBJ1-5|-|TRBV20-1|-
CSAGEEANQPQHF
TGCAGTGCTGGAGAGGAGGCCAATCAGCCCCAGCATTTT
>TRBJ2-1|-|TRBV20-1|TRBD2
CSAPLAVSYNEQFF
TGCAGTGCCCCTCTAGCGGTCTCCTACAATGAGCAGTTCTTC
>TRBJ2-3|-|TRBV2|-
CASRPLVGITDTQYF
TGTGCCAGCAGGCCCTTGGTTGGTATCACAGATACGCAGTATTTT
>TRBJ2-3|few|TRBV12-5|-
CASGLVWGSGTDTQYF
TGTGCTAGTGGTTTGGTATGGGGGTCGGGCACAGATACGCAGTATTTT
>TRBJ2-5|-|TRBV6-6|-
CASSDSKGGEQYF
TGTGCCAGCAGTGACTCGAAAGGGGGGGAGCAGTACTTC
>TRBJ2-1|few|TRBV29-1|-
CSVERWDKGNEQFF
TGCAGCGTTGAACGGTGGGACAAGGGCAATGAGCAGTTCTTC
>TRBJ2-5|few|TRBV15|-
CATSQDRQETQYF
TGTGCCACCAGCCAAGATCGCCAAGAGACCCAGTACTTC
>TRBJ2-7|many|TRBV12-3/TRBV12-4|-
CASSPNEEDSYEQYF
TGTGCCAGCAGTCCAAACGAAGAGGACAGTTACGAGCAGTACTTC
>TRBJ2-1|-|TRBV5-1|-
CATTQGGGYHNEQFF
TGCGCCACCACGCAAGGGGGAGGTTACCACAATGAGCAGTTCTTC
>TRBJ2-1|few|TRBV9|-
CASSDYGGGDEQFF
TGTGCCAGCAGCGATTACGGGGGTGGAGATGAGCAGTTCTTC
>TRBJ2-1|-|TRBV20-1|TRBD1
CSARDRGQGGNEQFF
TGCAGTGCTAGAGATCGGGGACAGGGGGGGAATGAGCAGTTCTTC
>TRBJ1-1|-|TRBV20-1|-
CSARPRTDNTEAFF
TGCAGTGCTAGACCCCGGACAGATAACACTGAAGCTTTCTTT
>TRBJ1-4|-|TRBV12-3/TRBV12-4|TRBD1
CASSLGRGAEKLFF
TGTGCCAGCAGTTTAGGCAGGGGGGCAGAAAAACTGTTTTTT
>TRBJ2-5|-|TRBV20-1|TRBD2
CSAGSSGQETQYF
TGCAGTGCAGGGTCTAGCGGCCAAGAGACCCAGTACTTC
>TRBJ2-7|few|TRBV20-1|-
CSARVNNYEQYF
TGCAGTGCTAGAGTCAACAACTACGAGCAGTACTTC
>TRBJ2-1|-|TRBV20-1|TRBD2
CSARDGLAVNNGQFF
TGCAGTGCTAGAGATGGGCTAGCGGTTAACAATGGGCAGTTCTTC
>TRBJ2-1|-|TRBV20-1|TRBD2
CSARDLAGGRSYNEQFF
TGCAGTGCTAGAGATTTAGCGGGGGGCCGCTCCTACAATGAGCAGTTCTTC
>TRBJ1-1|-|TRBV10-3|-
CAIRGTLNTEAFF
TGTGCCATCAGGGGGACATTGAACACTGAAGCTTTCTTT